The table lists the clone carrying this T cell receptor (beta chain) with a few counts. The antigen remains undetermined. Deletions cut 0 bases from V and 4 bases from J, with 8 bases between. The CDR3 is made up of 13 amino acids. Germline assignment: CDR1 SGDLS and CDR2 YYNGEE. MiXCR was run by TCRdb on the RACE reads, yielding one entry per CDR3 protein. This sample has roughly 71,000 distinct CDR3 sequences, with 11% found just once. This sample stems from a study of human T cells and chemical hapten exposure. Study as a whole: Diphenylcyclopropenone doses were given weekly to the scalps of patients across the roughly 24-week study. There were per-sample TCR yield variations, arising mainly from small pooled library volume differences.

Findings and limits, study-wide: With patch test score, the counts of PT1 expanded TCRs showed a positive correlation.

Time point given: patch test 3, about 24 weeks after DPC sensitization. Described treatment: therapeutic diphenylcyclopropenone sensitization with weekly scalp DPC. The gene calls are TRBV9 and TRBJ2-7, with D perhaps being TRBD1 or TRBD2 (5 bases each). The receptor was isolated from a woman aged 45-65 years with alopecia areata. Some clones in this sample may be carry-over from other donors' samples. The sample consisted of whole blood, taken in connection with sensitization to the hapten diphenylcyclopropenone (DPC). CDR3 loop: CASSVAEGYEQYF. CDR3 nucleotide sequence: TGTGCCAGCAGCGTAGCTGAGGGGTACGAGCAGTACTTC.